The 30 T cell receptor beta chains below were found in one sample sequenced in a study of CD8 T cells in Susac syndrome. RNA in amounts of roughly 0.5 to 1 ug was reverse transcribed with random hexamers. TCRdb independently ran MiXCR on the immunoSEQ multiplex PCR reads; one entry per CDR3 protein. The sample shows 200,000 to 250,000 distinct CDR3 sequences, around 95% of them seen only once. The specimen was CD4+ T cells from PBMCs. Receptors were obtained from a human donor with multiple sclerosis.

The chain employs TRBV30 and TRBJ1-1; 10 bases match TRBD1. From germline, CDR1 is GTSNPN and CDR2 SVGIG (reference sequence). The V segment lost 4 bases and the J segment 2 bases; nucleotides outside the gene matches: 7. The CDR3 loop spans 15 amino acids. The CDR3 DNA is TGTGCCTGGATTGGGGACAGGGGAGTCAACACTGAAGCTTTCTTT. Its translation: CAWIGDRGVNTEAFF.

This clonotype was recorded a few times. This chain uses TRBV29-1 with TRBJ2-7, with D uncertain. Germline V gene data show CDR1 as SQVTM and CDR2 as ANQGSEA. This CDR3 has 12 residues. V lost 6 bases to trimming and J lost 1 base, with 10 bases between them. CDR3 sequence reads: CSVADGSYEQYF. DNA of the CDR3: TGCAGCGTCGCGGACGGGTCCTACGAGCAGTACTTC.

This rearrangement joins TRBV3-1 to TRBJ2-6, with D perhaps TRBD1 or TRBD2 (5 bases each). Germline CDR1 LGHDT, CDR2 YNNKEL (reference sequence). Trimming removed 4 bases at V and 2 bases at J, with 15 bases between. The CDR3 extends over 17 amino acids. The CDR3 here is CASSPAADRPGANVLTF. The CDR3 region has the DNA TGTGCCAGCAGCCCAGCGGCCGACAGACCTGGGGCCAACGTCCTGACTTTC.

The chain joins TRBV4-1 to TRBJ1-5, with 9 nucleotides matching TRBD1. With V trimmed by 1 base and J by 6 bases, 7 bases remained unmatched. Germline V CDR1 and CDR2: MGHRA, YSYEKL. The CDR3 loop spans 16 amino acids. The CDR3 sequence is CASSQVWTGVGQPQHF. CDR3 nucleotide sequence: TGCGCCAGCAGCCAAGTTTGGACAGGGGTTGGTCAGCCCCAGCATTTT.

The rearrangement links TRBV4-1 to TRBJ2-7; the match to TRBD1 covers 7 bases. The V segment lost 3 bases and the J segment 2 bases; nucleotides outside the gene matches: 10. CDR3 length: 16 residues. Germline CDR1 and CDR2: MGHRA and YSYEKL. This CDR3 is CASSQIPGQTTYEQYF. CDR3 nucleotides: TGCGCCAGCAGCCAGATCCCGGGACAGACGACCTACGAGCAGTACTTC.

CDR3 amino acids: CASSLDGTGTVQPQHF. CDR3 nucleotides: TGCGCCAGCAGCTTGGACGGGACAGGGACGGTACAGCCCCAGCATTTT. This rearrangement joins TRBV5-1 to TRBJ1-5; 9 positions match TRBD1. This CDR3 has 16 residues. V shed 0 bases and J 7 bases; nucleotides not matched to a gene: 8. Germline V gene data show CDR1 as SGHRS and CDR2 as YFSETQ.

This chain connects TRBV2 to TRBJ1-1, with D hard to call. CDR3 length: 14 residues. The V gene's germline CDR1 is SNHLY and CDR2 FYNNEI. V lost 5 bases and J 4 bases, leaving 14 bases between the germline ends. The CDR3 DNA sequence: TGTGCCAGCAGTCGGACTTTCCTGAGCACTGAAGCTTTCTTT. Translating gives CASSRTFLSTEAFF.

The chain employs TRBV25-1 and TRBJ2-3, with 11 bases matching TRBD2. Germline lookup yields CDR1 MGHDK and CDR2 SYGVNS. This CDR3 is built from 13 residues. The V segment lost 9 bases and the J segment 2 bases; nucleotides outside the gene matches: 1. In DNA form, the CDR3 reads TGTGCCAGTAGCGGGAGGGCCACAGATACGCAGTATTTT. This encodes CASSGRATDTQYF.

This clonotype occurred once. The CDR3 DNA is TGTGCCAGCAGCGCGACAGGGTTACAGCCCCAGCATTTT. This sequence encodes CASSATGLQPQHF. The chain carries TRBV12-3 or TRBV12-4 and TRBJ1-5, with 7 bases fitting TRBD1. The length of the CDR3 is 13 residues. J was trimmed by 7 bases and V by 6 bases; bases with no gene match: 6.

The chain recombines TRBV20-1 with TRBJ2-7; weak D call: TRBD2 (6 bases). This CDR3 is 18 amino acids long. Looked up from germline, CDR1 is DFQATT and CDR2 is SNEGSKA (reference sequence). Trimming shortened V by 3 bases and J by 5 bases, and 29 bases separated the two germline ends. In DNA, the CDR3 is TGCAGTGCTAGTATACTAACCCCGACTGGGGGGTTCATCCACGAGCAGTACTTC. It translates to CSASILTPTGGFIHEQYF.

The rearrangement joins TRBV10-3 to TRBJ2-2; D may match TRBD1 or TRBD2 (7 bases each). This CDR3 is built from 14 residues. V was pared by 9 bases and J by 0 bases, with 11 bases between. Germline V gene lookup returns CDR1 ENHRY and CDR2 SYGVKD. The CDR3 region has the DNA TGTGCCATGGGAGGGACAGCGAACACCGGGGAGCTGTTTTTT. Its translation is CAMGGTANTGELFF.

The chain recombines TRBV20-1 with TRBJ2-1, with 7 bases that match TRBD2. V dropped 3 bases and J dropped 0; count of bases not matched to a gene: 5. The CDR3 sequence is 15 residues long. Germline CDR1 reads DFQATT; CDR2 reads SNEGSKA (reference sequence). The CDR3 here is CSASGGEGSYNEQFF. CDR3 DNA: TGCAGTGCTAGTGGGGGGGAGGGCTCCTACAATGAGCAGTTCTTC.

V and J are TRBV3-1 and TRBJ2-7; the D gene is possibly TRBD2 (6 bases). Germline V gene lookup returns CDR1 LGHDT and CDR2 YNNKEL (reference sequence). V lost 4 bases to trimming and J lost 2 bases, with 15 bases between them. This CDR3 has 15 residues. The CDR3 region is CASSLAGLAPYEQYF. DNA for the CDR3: TGTGCCAGCAGCCTCGCGGGACTGGCTCCCTACGAGCAGTACTTC.

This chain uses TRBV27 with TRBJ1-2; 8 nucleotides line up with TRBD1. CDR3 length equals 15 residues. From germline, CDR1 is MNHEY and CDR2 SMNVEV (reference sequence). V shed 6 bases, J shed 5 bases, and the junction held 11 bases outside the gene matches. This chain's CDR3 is CASRQPGQGAYGYTF. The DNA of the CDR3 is TGTGCCAGCAGACAACCCGGACAGGGAGCTTATGGCTACACCTTC.

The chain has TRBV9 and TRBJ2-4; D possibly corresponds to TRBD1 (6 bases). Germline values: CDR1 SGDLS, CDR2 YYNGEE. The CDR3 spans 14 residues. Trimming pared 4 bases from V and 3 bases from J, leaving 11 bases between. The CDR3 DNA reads TGTGCCAGCAGCCTACAGGGTTTCAAAAACATTCAGTACTTC. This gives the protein CASSLQGFKNIQYF.

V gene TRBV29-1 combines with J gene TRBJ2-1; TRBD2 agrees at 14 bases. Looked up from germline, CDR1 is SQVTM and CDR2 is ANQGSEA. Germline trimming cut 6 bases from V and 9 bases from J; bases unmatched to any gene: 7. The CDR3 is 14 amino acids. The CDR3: CSVPGLAGVTEQFF. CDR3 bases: TGCAGCGTCCCGGGACTAGCGGGAGTAACTGAGCAGTTCTTC.

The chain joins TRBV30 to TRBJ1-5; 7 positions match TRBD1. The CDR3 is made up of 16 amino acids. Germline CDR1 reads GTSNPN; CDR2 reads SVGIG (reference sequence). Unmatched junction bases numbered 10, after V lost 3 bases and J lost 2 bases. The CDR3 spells CAWSRGGGRRNQPQHF. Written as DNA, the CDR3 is TGTGCCTGGAGCCGGGGAGGGGGCAGGCGCAATCAGCCCCAGCATTTT.

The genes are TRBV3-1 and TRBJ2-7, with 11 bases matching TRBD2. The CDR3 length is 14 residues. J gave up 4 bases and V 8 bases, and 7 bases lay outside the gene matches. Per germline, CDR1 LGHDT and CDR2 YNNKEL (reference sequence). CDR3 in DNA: TGTGCCAGCGGTGAACTAGCGGGAGAGTACGAGCAGTACTTC. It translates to CASGELAGEYEQYF.

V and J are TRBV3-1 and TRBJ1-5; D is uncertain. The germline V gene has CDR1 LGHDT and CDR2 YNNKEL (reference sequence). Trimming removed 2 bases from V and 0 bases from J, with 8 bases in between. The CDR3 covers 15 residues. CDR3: CASSQFDYSNQPQHF. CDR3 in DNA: TGTGCCAGCAGCCAATTTGATTATAGCAATCAGCCCCAGCATTTT.

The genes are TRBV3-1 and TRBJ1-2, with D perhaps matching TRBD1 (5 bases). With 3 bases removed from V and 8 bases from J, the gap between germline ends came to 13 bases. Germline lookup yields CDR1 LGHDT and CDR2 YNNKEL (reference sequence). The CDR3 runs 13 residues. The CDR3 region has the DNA TGTGCCAGCAGCCAGGGGACTTCTGACGGCTACACCTTC. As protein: CASSQGTSDGYTF.

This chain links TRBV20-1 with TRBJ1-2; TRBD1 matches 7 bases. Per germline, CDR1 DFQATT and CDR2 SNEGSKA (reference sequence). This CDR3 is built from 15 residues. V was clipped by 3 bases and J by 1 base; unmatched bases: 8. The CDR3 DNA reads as TGCAGTGCTAGTGATGTCGGACAGGTTAACTATGGCTACACCTTC. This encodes CSASDVGQVNYGYTF.

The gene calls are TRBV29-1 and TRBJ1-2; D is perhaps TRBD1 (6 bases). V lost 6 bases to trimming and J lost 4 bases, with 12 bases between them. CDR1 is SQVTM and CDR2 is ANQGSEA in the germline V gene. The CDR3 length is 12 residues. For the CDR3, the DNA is TGCAGCGTGATACAGGGCCCCTATGGCTACACCTTC. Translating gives CSVIQGPYGYTF.

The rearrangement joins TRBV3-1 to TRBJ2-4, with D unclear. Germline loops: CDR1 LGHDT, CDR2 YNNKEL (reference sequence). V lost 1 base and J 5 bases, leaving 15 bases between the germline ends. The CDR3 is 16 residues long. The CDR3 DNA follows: TGTGCCAGCAGCCAAGGTTTTTACCGGACCCAAAACATTCAGTACTTC. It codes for CASSQGFYRTQNIQYF.

The CDR3 sequence is CATSRDRVAGYTF. The CDR3 DNA is TGTGCCACCAGCAGGGACAGGGTCGCCGGCTACACCTTC. The chain uses TRBV15 and TRBJ1-2; 8 bases match TRBD1. Germline lookup yields CDR1 LNHNV and CDR2 YYDKDF (reference sequence). J gave up 8 bases and V 3 bases, and 5 bases lay outside the gene matches. The CDR3 runs 13 residues.

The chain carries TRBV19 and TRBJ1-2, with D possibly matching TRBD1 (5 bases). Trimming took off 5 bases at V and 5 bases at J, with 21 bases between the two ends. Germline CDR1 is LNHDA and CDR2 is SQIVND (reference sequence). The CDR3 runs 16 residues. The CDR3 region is CASSPLDGASGYGYTF. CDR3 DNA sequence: TGTGCCAGTAGTCCACTGGACGGGGCCTCTGGGTATGGCTACACCTTC.

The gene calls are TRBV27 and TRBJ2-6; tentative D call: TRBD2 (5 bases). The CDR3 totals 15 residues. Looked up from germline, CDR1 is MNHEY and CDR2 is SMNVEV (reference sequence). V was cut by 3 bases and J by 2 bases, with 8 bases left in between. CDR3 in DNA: TGTGCCAGCAGTTTCGTCGGGGCTGGGGCCAACGTCCTGACTTTC. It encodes CASSFVGAGANVLTF.

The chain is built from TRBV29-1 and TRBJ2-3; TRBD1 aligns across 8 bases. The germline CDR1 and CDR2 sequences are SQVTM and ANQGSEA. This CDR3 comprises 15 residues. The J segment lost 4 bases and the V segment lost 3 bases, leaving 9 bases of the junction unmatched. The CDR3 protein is CSVDRWQGAADTQYF. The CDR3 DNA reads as TGCAGCGTTGATAGGTGGCAGGGGGCCGCAGATACGCAGTATTTT.

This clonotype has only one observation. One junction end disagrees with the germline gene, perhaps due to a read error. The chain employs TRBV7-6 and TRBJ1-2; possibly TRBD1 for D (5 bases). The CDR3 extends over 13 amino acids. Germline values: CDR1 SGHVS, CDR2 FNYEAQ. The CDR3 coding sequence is TGTGCCAGCAGCCCAGATGGGGGTCGGGTTATCGTCTTC. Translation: CASSPDGGRVIVF. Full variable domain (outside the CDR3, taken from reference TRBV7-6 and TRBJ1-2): GAGVSQSPRYKVTKRGQDVALRCDPISGHVSLYWYRQALGQGPEFLTYFNYEAQQDKSGLPNDRFSAERPEGSISTLTIQRTEQRDSAMYRCASSPDGGRVIVFGSGTRLTVV.

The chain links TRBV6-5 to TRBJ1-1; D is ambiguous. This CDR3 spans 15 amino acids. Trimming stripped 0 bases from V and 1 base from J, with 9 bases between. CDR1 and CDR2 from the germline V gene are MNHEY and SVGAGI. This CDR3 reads CASSYSRGRNTEAFF. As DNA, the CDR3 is TGTGCCAGCAGTTACTCGAGAGGGCGGAACACTGAAGCTTTCTTT.

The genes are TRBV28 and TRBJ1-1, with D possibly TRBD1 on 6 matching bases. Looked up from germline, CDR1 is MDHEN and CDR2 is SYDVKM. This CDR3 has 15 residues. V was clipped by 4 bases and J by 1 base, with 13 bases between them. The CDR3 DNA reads TGTGCCAGCAGTTCCATAAAGACAGGGAACACTGAAGCTTTCTTT. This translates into CASSSIKTGNTEAFF.